Listed below are T cell receptor beta chains from one sample, sequenced in a study of T cell responses to AZD1222 COVID-19 vaccine. Clones were sequenced by immunoSEQ multiplex PCR, and TCRdb holds only the in-frame ones, with some missing. The table includes 95,000 to 150,000 clones, around 85% detected once. Material: peripheral blood, obtained on day 0 of AZD1222 vaccination. The receptors were gathered from an adult in good health. Both conserved end residues are trimmed from each CDR3. Fields, in order: J gene, V gene, CDR3 protein.

J gene: TRBJ1-1; V gene: TRBV5-5; CDR3 protein: ASTTRGGDTNTEAF
J gene: TRBJ2-7; V gene: TRBV5-1; CDR3 protein: ASSLEAHSYEQY
J gene: TRBJ2-7; V gene: TRBV18; CDR3 protein: ASRPPYEQY
J gene: TRBJ2-5; V gene: TRBV3-1/TRBV3-2; CDR3 protein: ASSQSGGKGETQY
J gene: TRBJ2-3; V gene: TRBV18; CDR3 protein: ASSPTSSTDTQY
J gene: TRBJ1-2; V gene: TRBV4-1; CDR3 protein: ASSQDRRGLGYT
J gene: TRBJ2-1; V gene: TRBV7-2; CDR3 protein: ASSLVWGRNEQF
J gene: TRBJ1-4; V gene: TRBV18; CDR3 protein: ASSIPGGNHEKLF
J gene: TRBJ1-1; V gene: TRBV14; CDR3 protein: ASSPSLNTEAF
J gene: TRBJ1-2; V gene: TRBV6-5; CDR3 protein: ASSYSEGGGYT